This TCR beta chain stems from a study of T cells in Graves' hyperthyroidism and ophthalmopathy. Study-wide context: Peripheral blood collection took place at initial diagnosis, before any treatment.

A remark on this clonotype: Its antigen is unknown.

Study-level findings and limits: Stable hyperthyroidism and ophthalmopathy were separated using 13 V-J signatures.

Amplified regions were TCR beta CDR3 sequences from RNA transcripts. The HTBI primer set drove a first-round RT-PCR of the TCR CDR3. TCRdb re-derived calls from the multiplex PCR reads in MiXCR, one entry per CDR3 protein. The sample has about 420,000 distinct CDR3 sequences; around 15% are singletons. The CDR3 loop spans 13 amino acids. The V end lost 7 bases, the J end lost 5 bases, and 17 bases lay between the germline ends. Germline CDR1 SQVTM, CDR2 ANQGSEA. The study based diagnoses on clinical symptoms, serum thyroxine and TRAb, thyroid ultrasound and orbital computed tomography. PBMCs were collected from an approximately 9.2 ml volume of fresh peripheral blood.

The J gene is TRBJ1-2, the V gene TRBV29-1; D is undetermined. The specimen was blood. This sequence was found in a woman aged 18-29 years with Graves' hyperthyroidism. The DNA for the CDR3 is TGCAGCGCCCGGGCCCCCGAAGAGTATGGCTACACCTTC. Translated, it gives CSARAPEEYGYTF.